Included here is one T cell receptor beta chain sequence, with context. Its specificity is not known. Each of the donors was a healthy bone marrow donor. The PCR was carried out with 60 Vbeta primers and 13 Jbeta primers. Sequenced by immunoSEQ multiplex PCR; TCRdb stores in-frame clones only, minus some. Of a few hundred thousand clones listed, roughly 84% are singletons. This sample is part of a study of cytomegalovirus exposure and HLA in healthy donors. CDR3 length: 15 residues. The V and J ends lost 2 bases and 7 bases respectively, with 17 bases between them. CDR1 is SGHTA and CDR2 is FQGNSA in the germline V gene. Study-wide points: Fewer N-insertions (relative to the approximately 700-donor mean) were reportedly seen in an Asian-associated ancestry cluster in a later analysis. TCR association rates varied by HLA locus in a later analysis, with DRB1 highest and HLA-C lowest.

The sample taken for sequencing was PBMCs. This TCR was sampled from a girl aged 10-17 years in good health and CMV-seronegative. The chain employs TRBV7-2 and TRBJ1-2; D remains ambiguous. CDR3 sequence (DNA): TGTGCCAGCAGCTTACTAGGTGGGAGGGATAGTGGCTACACCTTC. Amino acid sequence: CASSLLGGRDSGYTF.